Detailed here is one T cell receptor beta chain. These data originate in a study of human T cells and chemical hapten exposure. The wider study: While the approximately 24-week study was under way, patients received diphenylcyclopropenone on the scalp every week.

The time point was: pre-sensitization, week 0. The treatment is: therapeutic diphenylcyclopropenone sensitization with weekly scalp DPC. Total RNA was isolated from whole blood that had not been fractionated. Donors, patients with alopecia ranging from 18 to 70 years old and judged suitable for DPC, provided samples. V shed 8 bases, J shed 3 bases, and the junction held 4 bases outside the gene matches. There are 13 residues in the CDR3. Germline V CDR1 and CDR2: MDHEN, SYDVKM. In the library, unique molecular identifiers were attached to individual cDNA molecules. Each CDR3 protein gets one entry after TCRdb re-called the RACE reads with MiXCR. The sample lists 40,000 or so distinct CDR3 sequences, 9% to 15% occurring once.

The starting material was whole blood, obtained in connection with sensitization to the hapten diphenylcyclopropenone (DPC). The sequence was collected from a woman in her forties with alopecia areata. Some clones in this sample may be carry-over from other donors' samples. The V call is TRBV28, the J call TRBJ2-7, with 10 bases aligning to TRBD1. CDR3 in amino acids: CASGGQGSYEQYF. CDR3 bases: TGTGCCAGCGGGGGACAGGGGAGCTACGAGCAGTACTTC.